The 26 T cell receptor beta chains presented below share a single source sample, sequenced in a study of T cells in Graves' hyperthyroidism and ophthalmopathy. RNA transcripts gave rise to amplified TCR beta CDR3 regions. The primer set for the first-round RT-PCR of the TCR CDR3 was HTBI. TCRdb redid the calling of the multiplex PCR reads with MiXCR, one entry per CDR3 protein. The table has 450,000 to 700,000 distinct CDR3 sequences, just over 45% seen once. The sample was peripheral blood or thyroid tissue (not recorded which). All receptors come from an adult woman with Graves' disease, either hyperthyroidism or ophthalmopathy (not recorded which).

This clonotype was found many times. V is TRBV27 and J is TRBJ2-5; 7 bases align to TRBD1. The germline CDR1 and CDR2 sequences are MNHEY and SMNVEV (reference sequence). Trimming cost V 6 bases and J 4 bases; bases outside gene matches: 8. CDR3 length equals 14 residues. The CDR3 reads CASRARQGGETQYF. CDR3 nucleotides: TGTGCCAGCAGGGCCCGACAGGGTGGAGAGACCCAGTACTTC.

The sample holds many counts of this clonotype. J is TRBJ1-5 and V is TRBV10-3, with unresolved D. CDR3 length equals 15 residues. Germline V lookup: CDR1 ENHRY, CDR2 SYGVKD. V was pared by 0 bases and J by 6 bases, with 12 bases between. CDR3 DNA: TGTGCCATCAGTGAGTCAGAGGGAATGAGTCAGCCCCAGCATTTT. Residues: CAISESEGMSQPQHF.

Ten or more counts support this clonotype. The CDR3 coding sequence is TGTGCCAGCAGCTTAAAAAGGGGTCAGCCCCAGCATTTT. This gives the protein CASSLKRGQPQHF. The rearrangement joins TRBV7-3 to TRBJ1-5; D is possibly TRBD1 (5 bases). There are 13 residues in the CDR3. V was trimmed by 1 base and J by 6 bases, leaving 7 bases between them. Germline CDR1 is SGHTA and CDR2 is FQGTGA. Full variable domain (outside the CDR3, taken from reference TRBV7-3 and TRBJ1-5): GAGVSQTPSNKVTEKGKYVELRCDPISGHTALYWYRQSLGQGPEFLIYFQGTGAADDSGLPNDRFFAVRPEGSVSTLKIQRTERGDSAVYLCASSLKRGQPQHFGDGTRLSIL.

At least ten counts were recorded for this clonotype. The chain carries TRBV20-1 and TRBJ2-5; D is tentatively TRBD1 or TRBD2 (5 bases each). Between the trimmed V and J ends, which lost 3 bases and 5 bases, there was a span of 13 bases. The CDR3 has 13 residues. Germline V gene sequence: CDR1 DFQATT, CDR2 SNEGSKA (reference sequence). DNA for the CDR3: TGCAGTGCTAGTCGACAGTGGGGGGAGACCCAGTACTTC. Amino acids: CSASRQWGETQYF.

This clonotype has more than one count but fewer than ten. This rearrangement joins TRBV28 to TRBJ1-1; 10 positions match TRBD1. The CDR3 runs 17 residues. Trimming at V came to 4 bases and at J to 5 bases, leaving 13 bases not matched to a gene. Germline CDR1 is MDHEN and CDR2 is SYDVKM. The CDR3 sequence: CASSSTGGLSTPTEAFF. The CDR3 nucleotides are TGTGCCAGCAGTTCGACAGGGGGCCTATCGACCCCAACTGAAGCTTTCTTT.

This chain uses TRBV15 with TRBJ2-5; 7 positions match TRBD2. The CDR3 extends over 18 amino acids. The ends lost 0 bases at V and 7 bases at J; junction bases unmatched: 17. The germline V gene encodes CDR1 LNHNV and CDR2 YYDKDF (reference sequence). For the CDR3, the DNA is TGTGCCACCAGCAGAGATTTTCGCTTCGGGGGGTTTCGAGGGACCCAGTACTTC. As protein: CATSRDFRFGGFRGTQYF.

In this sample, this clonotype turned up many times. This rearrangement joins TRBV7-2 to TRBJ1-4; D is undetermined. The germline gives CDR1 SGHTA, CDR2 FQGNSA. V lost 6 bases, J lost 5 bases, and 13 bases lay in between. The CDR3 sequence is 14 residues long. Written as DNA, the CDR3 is TGTGCCAGCAGGCGAATGGGGAACAATGAAAAACTGTTTTTT. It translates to CASRRMGNNEKLFF.

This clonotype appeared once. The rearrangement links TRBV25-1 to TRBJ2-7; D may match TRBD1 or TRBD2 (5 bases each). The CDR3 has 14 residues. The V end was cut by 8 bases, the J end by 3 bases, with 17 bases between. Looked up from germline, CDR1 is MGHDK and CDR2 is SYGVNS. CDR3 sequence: CASLVEGPFYEQYF. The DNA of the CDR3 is TGTGCCAGCTTGGTTGAGGGGCCCTTCTACGAGCAGTACTTC.

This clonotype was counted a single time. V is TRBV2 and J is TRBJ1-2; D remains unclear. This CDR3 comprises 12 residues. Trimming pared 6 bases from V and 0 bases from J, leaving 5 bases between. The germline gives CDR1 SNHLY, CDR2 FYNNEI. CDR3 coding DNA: TGTGCCAGCAGGGTAGCTAACTATGGCTACACCTTC. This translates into CASRVANYGYTF.

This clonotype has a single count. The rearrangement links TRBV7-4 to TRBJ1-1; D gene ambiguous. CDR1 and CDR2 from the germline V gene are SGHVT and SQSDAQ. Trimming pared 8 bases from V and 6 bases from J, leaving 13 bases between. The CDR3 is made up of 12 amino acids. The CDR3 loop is CASSNGGPEAFF. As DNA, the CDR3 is TGTGCCAGCTCTAACGGAGGACCTGAAGCTTTCTTT.

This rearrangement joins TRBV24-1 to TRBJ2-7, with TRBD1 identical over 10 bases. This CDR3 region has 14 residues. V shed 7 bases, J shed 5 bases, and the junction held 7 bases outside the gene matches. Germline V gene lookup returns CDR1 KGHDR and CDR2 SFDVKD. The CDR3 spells CATSEPGQGHEQYF. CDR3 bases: TGTGCCACCAGCGAACCGGGACAGGGGCACGAGCAGTACTTC.

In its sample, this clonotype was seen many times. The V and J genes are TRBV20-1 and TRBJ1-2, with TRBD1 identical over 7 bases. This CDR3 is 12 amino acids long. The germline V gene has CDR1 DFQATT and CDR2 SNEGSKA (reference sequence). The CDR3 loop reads CSPPGGLYGYTF. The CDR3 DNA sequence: TGCAGCCCCCCAGGGGGGTTATATGGCTACACCTTC.

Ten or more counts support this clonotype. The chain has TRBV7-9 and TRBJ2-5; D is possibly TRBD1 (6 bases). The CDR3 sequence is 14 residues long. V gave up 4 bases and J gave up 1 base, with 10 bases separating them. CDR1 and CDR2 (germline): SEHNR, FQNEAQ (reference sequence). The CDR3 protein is CASSSQGPQETQYF. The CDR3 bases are TGTGCCAGCAGCTCCCAGGGGCCCCAAGAGACCCAGTACTTC.

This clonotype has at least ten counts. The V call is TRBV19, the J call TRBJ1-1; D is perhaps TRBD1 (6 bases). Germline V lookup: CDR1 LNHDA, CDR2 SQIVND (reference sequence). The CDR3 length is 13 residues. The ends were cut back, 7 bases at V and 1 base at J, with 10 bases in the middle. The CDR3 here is CASTDRPNTEAFF. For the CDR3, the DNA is TGTGCCAGTACGGACAGACCGAACACTGAAGCTTTCTTT.

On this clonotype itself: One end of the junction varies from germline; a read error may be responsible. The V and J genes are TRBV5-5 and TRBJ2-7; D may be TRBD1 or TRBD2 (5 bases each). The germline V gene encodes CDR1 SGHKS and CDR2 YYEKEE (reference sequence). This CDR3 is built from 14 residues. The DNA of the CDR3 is TGCGCCAGCAGCTTGGGGCAGGGAGTTGGAGAGCAGTACTTC. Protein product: CASSLGQGVGEQYF. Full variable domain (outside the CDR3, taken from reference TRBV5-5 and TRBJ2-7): DAGVTQSPTHLIKTRGQQVTLRCSPISGHKSVSWYQQVLGQGPQFIFQYYEKEERGRGNFPDRFSARQFPNYSSELNVNALLLGDSALYLCASSLGQGVGEQYFGPGTRLTVT.

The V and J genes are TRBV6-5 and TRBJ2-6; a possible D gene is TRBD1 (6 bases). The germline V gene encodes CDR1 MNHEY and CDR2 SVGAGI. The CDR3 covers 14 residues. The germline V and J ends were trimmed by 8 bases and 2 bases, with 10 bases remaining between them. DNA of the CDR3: TGTGCCAGCTACAGGGACACTGGGGCCAACGTCCTGACTTTC. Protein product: CASYRDTGANVLTF.

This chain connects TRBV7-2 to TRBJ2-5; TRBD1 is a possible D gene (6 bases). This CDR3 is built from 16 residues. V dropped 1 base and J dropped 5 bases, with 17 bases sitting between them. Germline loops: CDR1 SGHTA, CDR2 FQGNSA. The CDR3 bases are TGTGCCAGCAGCTTAGGGGTTAACAGGGTGGCGGAGACCCAGTACTTC. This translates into CASSLGVNRVAETQYF.

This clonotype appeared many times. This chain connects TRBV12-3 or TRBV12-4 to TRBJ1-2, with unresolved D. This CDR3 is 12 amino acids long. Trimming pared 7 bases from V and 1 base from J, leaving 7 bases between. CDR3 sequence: CASKGINYGYTF. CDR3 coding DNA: TGTGCCAGCAAGGGCATTAACTATGGCTACACCTTC.

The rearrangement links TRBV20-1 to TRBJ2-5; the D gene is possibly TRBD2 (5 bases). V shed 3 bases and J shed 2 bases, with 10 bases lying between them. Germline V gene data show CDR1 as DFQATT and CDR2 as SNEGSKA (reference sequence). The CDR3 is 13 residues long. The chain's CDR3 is CSARPSGQETQYF. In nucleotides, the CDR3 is TGCAGTGCTAGGCCCAGCGGTCAAGAGACCCAGTACTTC.

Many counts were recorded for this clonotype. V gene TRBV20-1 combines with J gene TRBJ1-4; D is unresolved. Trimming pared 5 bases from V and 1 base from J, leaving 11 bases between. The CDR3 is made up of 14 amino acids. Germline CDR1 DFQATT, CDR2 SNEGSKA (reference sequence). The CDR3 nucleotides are TGCAGTGCTCATTTGGCGGGAACTAATGAAAAACTGTTTTTT. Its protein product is CSAHLAGTNEKLFF.

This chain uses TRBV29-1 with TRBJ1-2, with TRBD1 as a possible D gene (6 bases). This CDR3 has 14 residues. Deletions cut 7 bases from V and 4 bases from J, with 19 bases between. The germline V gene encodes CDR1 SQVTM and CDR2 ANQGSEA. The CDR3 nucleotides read TGCAGCGCTGAGTTTTACAGGGCTTCCTATGGCTACACCTTC. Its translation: CSAEFYRASYGYTF. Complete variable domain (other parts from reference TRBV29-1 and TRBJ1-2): SAVISQKPSRDICQRGTSLTIQCQVDSQVTMMFWYRQQPGQSLTLIATANQGSEATYESGFVIDKFPISRPNLTFSTLTVSNMSPEDSSIYLCSAEFYRASYGYTFGSGTRLTVV.

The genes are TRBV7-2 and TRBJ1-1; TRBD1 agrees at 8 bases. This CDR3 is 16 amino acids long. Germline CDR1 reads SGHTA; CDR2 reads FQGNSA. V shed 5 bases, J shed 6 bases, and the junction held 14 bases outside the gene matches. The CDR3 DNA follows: TGTGCCAGCAGCCCCAGGGGGCGCGGACAGTCCGCTGAAGCTTTCTTT. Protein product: CASSPRGRGQSAEAFF.

The CDR3 DNA reads TGCAGTGCTACCTCCGACAGGGGGCTACGAGGCTACACCTTC. It codes for CSATSDRGLRGYTF. V gene TRBV20-1 combines with J gene TRBJ1-2; TRBD1 matches 10 bases. This CDR3 contains 14 residues. With 4 bases clipped from V and 8 bases from J, the junction kept 10 bases outside the gene matches. Germline CDR1 reads DFQATT; CDR2 reads SNEGSKA (reference sequence).

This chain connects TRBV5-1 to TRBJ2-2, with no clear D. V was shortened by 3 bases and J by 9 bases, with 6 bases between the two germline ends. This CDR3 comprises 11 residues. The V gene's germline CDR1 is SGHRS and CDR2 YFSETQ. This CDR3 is CASSWTRELFF. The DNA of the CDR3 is TGCGCCAGCAGCTGGACCAGGGAGCTGTTTTTT.

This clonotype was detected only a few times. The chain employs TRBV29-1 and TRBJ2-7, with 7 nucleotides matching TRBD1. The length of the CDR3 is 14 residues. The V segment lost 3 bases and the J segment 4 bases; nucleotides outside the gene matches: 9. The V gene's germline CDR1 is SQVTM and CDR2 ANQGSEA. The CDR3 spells CSVEEGTESYEQYF. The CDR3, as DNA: TGCAGCGTTGAGGAAGGGACAGAAAGTTACGAGCAGTACTTC.

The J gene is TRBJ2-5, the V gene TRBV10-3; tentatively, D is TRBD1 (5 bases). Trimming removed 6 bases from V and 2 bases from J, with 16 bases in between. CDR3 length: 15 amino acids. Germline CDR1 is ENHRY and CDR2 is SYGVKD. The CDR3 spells CAIREGEQSQETQYF. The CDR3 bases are TGTGCCATCAGGGAAGGGGAACAGTCACAAGAGACCCAGTACTTC.